These 24 T cell receptor beta chains were sequenced from one sample in a study of blood T cell repertoires in COVID-19. Sequencing was performed with immunoSEQ multiplex PCR; in TCRdb, only in-frame clones are kept and a portion is missing. This repertoire shows 200,000 to 300,000 clones, about nine tenths found once; its top ten account for under 2.5%. The sequenced sample was PBMCs or T cells enriched from blood (not recorded which). These receptors came from a woman between 40 and 55 years old with acute COVID-19.

The J gene is TRBJ2-1, the V gene TRBV24-1, with TRBD2 matching 7 bases. V shed 7 bases and J 6 bases; nucleotides not matched to a gene: 14. Germline loops: CDR1 KGHDR, CDR2 SFDVKD. The CDR3 contains 16 residues. CDR3: CATSKSWEGQGNEQFF. In DNA form, the CDR3 reads TGTGCCACCAGCAAAAGCTGGGAGGGCCAGGGCAATGAGCAGTTCTTC.

This rearrangement joins TRBV5-1 to TRBJ1-2, with TRBD1 matching 7 bases. This CDR3 is built from 14 residues. Germline lookup yields CDR1 SGHRS and CDR2 YFSETQ. J gave up 4 bases and V 0 bases, and 3 bases lay outside the gene matches. In nucleotides, the CDR3 is TGCGCCAGCAGCTTGGGGACAGGCTCCTATGGCTACACCTTC. Translation gives CASSLGTGSYGYTF.

V usage is TRBV5-8 and J usage is TRBJ2-1, with a possible D match to TRBD2 (7 bases). Trimming left V 1 base short and J 4 bases short, with 18 bases between. The CDR3 is 17 residues long. CDR1 SGHTS and CDR2 YDEGEE come from the germline V gene. The CDR3 nucleotides read TGTGCCAGCAGCTTGCTGGGGGGGCGTTCGGGATACAATGAGCAGTTCTTC. It specifies CASSLLGGRSGYNEQFF.

V gene TRBV28 combines with J gene TRBJ1-3; TRBD1 matches at 8 bases. This CDR3 contains 19 residues. Germline V gives CDR1 MDHEN, CDR2 SYDVKM. The ends lost 3 bases at V and 0 bases at J; junction bases unmatched: 13. The CDR3 region is CASSFTPGQGPTSGNTIYF. In DNA, the CDR3 is TGTGCCAGCAGTTTTACTCCTGGACAGGGCCCAACCTCTGGAAACACCATATATTTT.

CDR3 residues: CASSGGDRGPLNTEAFF. The CDR3 coding sequence is TGTGCCAGTAGTGGGGGGGACAGGGGGCCCCTTAACACTGAAGCTTTCTTT. This chain joins TRBV19 and TRBJ1-1; 12 bases match TRBD1. From germline, CDR1 is LNHDA and CDR2 SQIVND (reference sequence). The CDR3 is 17 amino acids. Germline trimming cut 5 bases from V and 2 bases from J; bases unmatched to any gene: 9.

The chain couples TRBV18 to TRBJ1-3; no reliable D call. The CDR3 length is 12 residues. V shed 2 bases and J shed 6 bases, with 5 bases lying between them. From germline, CDR1 is KGHSH and CDR2 LQKENI. CDR3 region: CASSPFLNTIYF. CDR3 in DNA: TGTGCCAGCTCACCATTCCTAAACACCATATATTTT.

The chain joins TRBV2 to TRBJ1-1; 10 bases match TRBD1. The CDR3 extends over 17 amino acids. Trimming cost V 5 bases and J 10 bases; bases outside gene matches: 19. The germline gives CDR1 SNHLY, CDR2 FYNNEI. This chain's CDR3 is CASSRELGGQGSGGAFF. The CDR3 DNA follows: TGTGCCAGCAGTAGGGAACTTGGGGGACAGGGGTCGGGCGGAGCTTTCTTT.

This clone came up many times. The rearrangement joins TRBV24-1 to TRBJ2-1; TRBD1 might be the D (6 bases). CDR1 and CDR2 from the germline V gene are KGHDR and SFDVKD. Trimming left V 3 bases short and J 6 bases short, with 20 bases between. The CDR3 is 17 residues long. CDR3 nucleotide sequence: TGTGCCACCAGTGATCCACCTCGAGTAAGGACAGTCAATGAGCAGTTCTTC. Protein: CATSDPPRVRTVNEQFF.

V gene TRBV7-8 combines with J gene TRBJ2-5; TRBD2 is a possible D gene (7 bases). V was trimmed by 5 bases and J by 2 bases, leaving 15 bases between them. The CDR3 runs 15 residues. CDR1 SGHVS and CDR2 FQNEAQ come from the germline V gene. The CDR3 nucleotides read TGTGCCAGCAGCGCTTCGGGGAGGGGGCAAGAGACCCAGTACTTC. Its translation: CASSASGRGQETQYF. Together with reference TRBV7-8 and TRBJ2-5, the CDR3 gives the full variable domain: GAGVSQSPRYKVAKRGQDVALRCDPISGHVSLFWYQQALGQGPEFLTYFQNEAQLDKSGLPSDRFFAERPEGSVSTLKIQRTQQEDSAVYLCASSASGRGQETQYFGPGTRLLVL.

The J gene is TRBJ2-7, the V gene TRBV12-2; the table's TRBD2 call for D was not verified on the DNA. TRBV12-2 is given as a pseudogene. CDR3 length: 17 residues. As DNA, the CDR3 is TGTGCAAGTCGCCCCTCCCCCCGGGGAGCGGGAGATAGAGAGCAGTACGTC. It specifies CASRPSPRGAGDREQYV.

This rearrangement joins TRBV18 to TRBJ2-2; tentative D call: TRBD2 (5 bases). In germline, CDR1 is KGHSH, CDR2 LQKENI. Trimming stripped 1 base from V and 2 bases from J, with 8 bases between. This CDR3 has 15 residues. The CDR3 spells CASSPLAFNTGELFF. The CDR3 DNA reads as TGTGCCAGCTCACCACTAGCGTTTAACACCGGGGAGCTGTTTTTT.

The chain is built from TRBV11-3 and TRBJ2-3, with D maybe TRBD2 (6 bases). Germline-derived CDR1 and CDR2 are SGHNT and YENEEA. V dropped 2 bases and J dropped 1 base, with 13 bases sitting between them. The length of the CDR3 is 16 residues. Here the CDR3 reads CASSLFGTSRTDTQYF. The CDR3, as DNA: TGTGCCAGCAGCTTATTCGGGACTTCACGCACAGATACGCAGTATTTT.

The J gene is TRBJ2-1, the V gene TRBV7-8, with TRBD2 as a possible D gene (5 bases). CDR1 SGHVS and CDR2 FQNEAQ come from the germline V gene. V was cut by 1 base and J by 5 bases, with 21 bases left in between. The CDR3 extends over 18 amino acids. DNA for the CDR3: TGTGCCAGCAGCTTAGGGCACTCGGCTAGCAGATCAGACAATGAGCAGTTCTTC. Residues: CASSLGHSASRSDNEQFF.

For this clone: The sample holds other DNA sequences that translate to the same CDR3. This chain connects TRBV12-3 or TRBV12-4 to TRBJ1-2, with no clear D. This CDR3 has 11 residues. Deletions cut 6 bases from V and 4 bases from J, with 6 bases between. The CDR3 DNA reads TGTGCCAGCAGCAGCGGCTATGGCTACACCTTC. Translating it yields CASSSGYGYTF.

This sequence joins TRBV7-2 and TRBJ1-1; D gene uncertain. V was cut by 5 bases and J by 1 base, with 8 bases left in between. This CDR3 is 13 amino acids long. Germline CDR1 SGHTA, CDR2 FQGNSA. The CDR3 sequence is CASSPRGNTEAFF. DNA of the CDR3: TGTGCCAGCAGCCCCCGGGGGAACACTGAAGCTTTCTTT.

This clone was seen a few times. The chain recombines TRBV5-4 with TRBJ2-1; D ambiguous. The germline CDR1 and CDR2 sequences are SGHNT and YYREEE (reference sequence). With 4 bases removed from V and 9 bases from J, the gap between germline ends came to 14 bases. This CDR3 is 13 amino acids long. CDR3 DNA sequence: TGTGCCAGCAGCCCTCCCGCTACTGGTGAGCAGTTCTTC. As protein: CASSPPATGEQFF.

The chain links TRBV19 to TRBJ2-3, with a possible D match to TRBD2 (8 bases). This CDR3 is 14 amino acids long. Looked up from germline, CDR1 is LNHDA and CDR2 is SQIVND (reference sequence). V was clipped by 9 bases and J by 4 bases, with 17 bases between them. The CDR3 bases are TGTGCCAGCGGGAGGGTAGGGGGCGCAGATACGCAGTATTTT. It codes for CASGRVGGADTQYF.

This clone was detected only a few times. The chain uses TRBV4-1 and TRBJ2-2, with D possibly being TRBD2 (6 bases). The CDR3 covers 14 residues. Deletions cut 3 bases from V and 6 bases from J, with 11 bases between. Germline assignment: CDR1 MGHRA and CDR2 YSYEKL. The CDR3 region has the DNA TGCGCCAGCAGCCACGTAGGACTACCCGGGGAGCTGTTTTTT. Its translation: CASSHVGLPGELFF.

V gene TRBV6-5 combines with J gene TRBJ1-4; 7 bases map to TRBD1. V shed 8 bases and J 7 bases; nucleotides not matched to a gene: 10. This CDR3 is 14 amino acids long. Germline lookup yields CDR1 MNHEY and CDR2 SVGAGI. Here the CDR3 reads CASSQGRWSEKLFF. The CDR3 region has the DNA TGTGCCAGCTCACAGGGGAGGTGGTCTGAAAAACTGTTTTTT.

V usage is TRBV9 and J usage is TRBJ2-1, with D perhaps TRBD2 (7 bases). Germline CDR1 SGDLS, CDR2 YYNGEE. CDR3 size: 16 residues. V dropped 0 bases and J dropped 6 bases, with 16 bases sitting between them. The CDR3 protein is CASSVVVGLGGNEQFF. The DNA of the CDR3 is TGTGCCAGCAGCGTAGTAGTAGGACTAGGGGGCAATGAGCAGTTCTTC.

The J gene is TRBJ1-5, the V gene TRBV6-5; D gene ambiguous. The CDR3 is made up of 14 amino acids. The V and J ends lost 2 bases and 3 bases respectively, with 8 bases between them. Per the germline V gene, CDR1 is MNHEY and CDR2 is SVGAGI. The CDR3 spells CASSYVQNNQPQHF. In DNA, the CDR3 is TGTGCCAGCAGTTACGTACAGAACAATCAGCCCCAGCATTTT.

V usage is TRBV6-6 and J usage is TRBJ1-2; 10 bases map to TRBD1. This CDR3 spans 14 amino acids. Looked up from germline, CDR1 is MNHNY and CDR2 is SVGAGI (reference sequence). V lost 4 bases and J lost 5; bases outside the gene matches: 4. The chain's CDR3 is CASSLRTGGYGYTF. The CDR3 coding sequence is TGTGCCAGCAGTTTGCGGACAGGGGGGTATGGCTACACCTTC.

The chain joins TRBV6-5 to TRBJ2-5; the D gene is possibly TRBD1 (7 bases). Germline loops: CDR1 MNHEY, CDR2 SVGAGI. The V and J ends lost 7 bases and 7 bases respectively, with 16 bases between them. The CDR3 extends over 13 amino acids. DNA of the CDR3: TGTGCCAGCACCCAGGCAGGGGGAGGGACCCAGTACTTC. The encoded protein is CASTQAGGGTQYF.

The chain links TRBV7-2 to TRBJ1-5, with a tentative D call TRBD1 (6 bases). Trimming shortened V by 5 bases and J by 6 bases, and 14 bases separated the two germline ends. The CDR3 length is 14 residues. Germline loops: CDR1 SGHTA, CDR2 FQGNSA. In nucleotides, the CDR3 is TGTGCCAGCAGCGGCAGGGGCGGAGGTCAGCCCCAGCATTTT. Translation: CASSGRGGGQPQHF.